This TCR beta chain was sequenced in a study of blood T cell repertoires in COVID-19. In the study overall: Donors in the United States, Italy and Spain gave samples during acute or convalescent COVID-19.

Repertoires were generated with immunoSEQ multiplex PCR, while TCRdb's copy carries only in-frame clones and drops some. The sample shows 380,000 or so clones, more than 80% of them seen only once. The length of the CDR3 is 15 residues. Germline CDR1 KGHSH, CDR2 LQKENI. V shed 2 bases and J shed 3 bases, with 14 bases lying between them. The sequencing sample was made of peripheral blood. The chain is built from TRBV18 and TRBJ2-7, with D possibly matching TRBD1 (6 bases). The sequence came from a man aged 35 to 55 with acute or convalescent COVID-19. CDR3 residues: CASSPNREGVYEQYF. The DNA for the CDR3 is TGTGCCAGCTCACCAAACAGGGAAGGGGTCTACGAGCAGTACTTC.